These 2 T cell receptor beta chains were sequenced from one sample in a study of T cells in Graves' hyperthyroidism and ophthalmopathy. Amplification yielded TCR beta CDR3 regions, with RNA transcripts as the source. With the HTBI primer set, the TCR CDR3 went through a first round of RT-PCR. TCRdb independently ran MiXCR on the multiplex PCR reads; one entry per CDR3 protein. In the table there are around 350,000 distinct CDR3 sequences, roughly 15% of which are singletons. The source material was blood. All receptors derive from a woman in her sixties with Graves' ophthalmopathy.

The sample holds many counts of this clonotype. The chain carries TRBV3-1 and TRBJ2-5, with a possible D match to TRBD2 (6 bases). The length of the CDR3 is 14 residues. The V and J ends lost 1 base and 1 base respectively, with 7 bases between them. The V gene's germline CDR1 is LGHDT and CDR2 YNNKEL (reference sequence). CDR3 in amino acids: CASSQGGGQETQYF. CDR3 DNA sequence: TGTGCCAGCAGCCAAGGGGGAGGCCAAGAGACCCAGTACTTC.

This clonotype showed up many times. The chain is built from TRBV20-1 and TRBJ2-3; D is undetermined. Germline-derived CDR1 and CDR2 are DFQATT and SNEGSKA (reference sequence). The CDR3 consists of 11 residues. The ends were cut back, 7 bases at V and 4 bases at J, with 9 bases in the middle. The CDR3 nucleotides read TGCAGTGGGGGTCTAGCAGATACGCAGTATTTT. Protein sequence: CSGGLADTQYF.